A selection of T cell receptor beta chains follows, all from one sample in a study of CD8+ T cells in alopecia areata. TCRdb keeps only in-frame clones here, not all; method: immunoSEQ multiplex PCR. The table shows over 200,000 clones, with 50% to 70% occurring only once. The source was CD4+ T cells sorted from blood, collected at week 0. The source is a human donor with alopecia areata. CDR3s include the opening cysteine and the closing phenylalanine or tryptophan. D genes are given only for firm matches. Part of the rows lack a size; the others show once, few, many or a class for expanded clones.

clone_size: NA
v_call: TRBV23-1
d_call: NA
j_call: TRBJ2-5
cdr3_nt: TGCGCCAGCAGTCAGCTGGGACATCAGGGAGAGACCCAGTACTTC
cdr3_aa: CASSQLGHQGETQYF

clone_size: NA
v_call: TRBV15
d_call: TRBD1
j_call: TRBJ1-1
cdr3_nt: TGTGCCACCAGCAGAGATCTGGGGACAGTCTCGGGGGAAGCTTTCTTT
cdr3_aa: CATSRDLGTVSGEAFF

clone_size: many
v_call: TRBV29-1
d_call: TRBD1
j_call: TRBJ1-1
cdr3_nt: TGCAGCTCCGGACAGGGCCCGTCAGCTTTCTTT
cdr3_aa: CSSGQGPSAFF

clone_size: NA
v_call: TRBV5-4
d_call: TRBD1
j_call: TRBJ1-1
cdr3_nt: TGTGCCAGCAGCTTGGACAGGGGAAAGGTCACTGAAGCTTTCTTT
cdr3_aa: CASSLDRGKVTEAFF

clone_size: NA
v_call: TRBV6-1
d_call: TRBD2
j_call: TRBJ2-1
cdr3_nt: TGTGCCAGCAGCGGGGCTAGCGGGGGGATTTCGCTCTTC
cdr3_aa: CASSGASGGISLF

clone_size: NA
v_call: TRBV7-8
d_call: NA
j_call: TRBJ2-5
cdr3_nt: TGTGCCAGCAGCCACGGGCACCAAGAGACCCAGTACTTC
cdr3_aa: CASSHGHQETQYF

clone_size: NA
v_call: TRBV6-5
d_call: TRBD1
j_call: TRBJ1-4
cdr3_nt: TGTGCCAGCAGACCAGGACAGGGAAATGAAAAACTGTTTTTT
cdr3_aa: CASRPGQGNEKLFF

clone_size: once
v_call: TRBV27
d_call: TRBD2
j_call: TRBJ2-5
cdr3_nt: TGTGCCAGCAGTCCGCCGGGACTAGCGGGAGGGCGGGAGACCCAGTACTTC
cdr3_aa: CASSPPGLAGGRETQYF

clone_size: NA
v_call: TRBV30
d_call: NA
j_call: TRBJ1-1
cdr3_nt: TGTGCCTGGAGTTTGGCGGACAAGCCCTTAAAAGCTTTCTTT
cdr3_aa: CAWSLADKPLKAFF

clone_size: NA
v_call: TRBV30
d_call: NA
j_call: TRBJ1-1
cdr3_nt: TGTGCCTGGAGAGGATTGGAGACTGAAGCTTTCTTT
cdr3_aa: CAWRGLETEAFF

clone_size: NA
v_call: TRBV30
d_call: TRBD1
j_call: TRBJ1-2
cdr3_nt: TGTGCCTGGAGTCCTACGCTCCGGGACAGGGGAGGGAGCTACACCTTC
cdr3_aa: CAWSPTLRDRGGSYTF

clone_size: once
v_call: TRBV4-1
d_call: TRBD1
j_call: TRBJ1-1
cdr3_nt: TGCGCCAGCAGCCAAGATGACAGGGATCCCAACACTGAAGCTTTCTTT
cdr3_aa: CASSQDDRDPNTEAFF

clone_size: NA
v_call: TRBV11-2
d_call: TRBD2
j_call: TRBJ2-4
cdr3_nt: TGTGCCAGCAGCTCCGGACTAGCTGGTAGTTACATTCAGTACTTC
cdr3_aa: CASSSGLAGSYIQYF

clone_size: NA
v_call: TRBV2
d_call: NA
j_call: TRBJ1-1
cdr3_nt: TGTGCCATGAGGAGGGAGGCGAACACTGAAGCTTTCTTT
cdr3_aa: CAMRREANTEAFF

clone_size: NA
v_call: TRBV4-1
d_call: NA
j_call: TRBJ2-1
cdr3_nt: TGCGCCAGCAGCCAATTAATGATAGCCTACAATGAGCAGTTCTTC
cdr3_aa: CASSQLMIAYNEQFF

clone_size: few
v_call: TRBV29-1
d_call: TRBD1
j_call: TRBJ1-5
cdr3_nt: TGCAGCGTTGGAGAGACAGGGATGGGCAATCAGCCCCAGCATTTT
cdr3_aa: CSVGETGMGNQPQHF

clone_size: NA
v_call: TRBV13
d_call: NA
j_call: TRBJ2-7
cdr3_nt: TGTGCCAGCAGCTTAGTCAGAGACTCCTACGAGCAGTACTTC
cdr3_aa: CASSLVRDSYEQYF

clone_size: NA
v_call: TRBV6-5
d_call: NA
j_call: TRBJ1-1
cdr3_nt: TGTGCCAGCCATCCGGGTACGAACACTGAAGCTTTCTTT
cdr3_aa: CASHPGTNTEAFF

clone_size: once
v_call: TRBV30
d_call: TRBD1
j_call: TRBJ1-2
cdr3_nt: TGTGCCTGGATGACCGAGGACAGGCTGAACTATGGCTACACCTTC
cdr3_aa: CAWMTEDRLNYGYTF

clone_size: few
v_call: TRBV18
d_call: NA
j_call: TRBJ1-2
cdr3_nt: TGTGCCAGCTCACCACCCAGAGGGGGGTCGGGCTATGGCTACACCTTC
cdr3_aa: CASSPPRGGSGYGYTF

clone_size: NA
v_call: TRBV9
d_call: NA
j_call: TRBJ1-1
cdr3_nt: TGTGCCAGCAGCGTAGGTTCCCCCGACGAGGCTTTCTTT
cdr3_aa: CASSVGSPDEAFF

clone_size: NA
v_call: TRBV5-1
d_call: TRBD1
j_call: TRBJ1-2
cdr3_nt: TGCGCCAGCAGCTTAGGACAGGGGCCTAACTATGGCTACACCTTC
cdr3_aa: CASSLGQGPNYGYTF

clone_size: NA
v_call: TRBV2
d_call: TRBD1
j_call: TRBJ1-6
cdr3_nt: TGTGCCAGCCGACAGGGGGATACTCATAATTCACCCCTCCACTTT
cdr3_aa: CASRQGDTHNSPLHF

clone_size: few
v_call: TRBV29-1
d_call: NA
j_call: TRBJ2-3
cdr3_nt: TGCAGCGTTGGGGGAGTAGGCGGCACAGATACGCAGTATTTT
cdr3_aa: CSVGGVGGTDTQYF

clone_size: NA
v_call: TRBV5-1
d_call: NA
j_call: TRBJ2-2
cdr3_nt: TGCGCCTGCCGGGGTACCGGGGAGCTGTTTTTT
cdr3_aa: CACRGTGELFF

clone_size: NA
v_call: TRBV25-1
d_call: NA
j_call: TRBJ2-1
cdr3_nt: TGTGCCAGCAGTGAATACCGGGGGACCTCCTACAATGAGCAGTTCTTC
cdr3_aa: CASSEYRGTSYNEQFF

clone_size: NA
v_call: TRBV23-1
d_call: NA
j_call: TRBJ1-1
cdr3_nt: TGCGCCAGCAGTCAATCGCAGGGCATTAACACTGAAGCTTTCTTT
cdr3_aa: CASSQSQGINTEAFF

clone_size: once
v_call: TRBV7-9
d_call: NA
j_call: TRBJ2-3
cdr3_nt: TGTGCCAGCAGCTTAGCGGCAGTCGATACGCAGTATTTT
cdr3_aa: CASSLAAVDTQYF

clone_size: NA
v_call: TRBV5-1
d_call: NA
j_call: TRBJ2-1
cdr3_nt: TGCGCCAGCAGCCCCCGGGACTACAATGAGCAGTTCTTC
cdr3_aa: CASSPRDYNEQFF

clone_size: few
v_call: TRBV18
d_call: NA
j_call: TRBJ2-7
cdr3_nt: TGTGCCAGCTCACCACGGCAGCAGGGGTACGAGCAGTACTTC
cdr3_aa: CASSPRQQGYEQYF

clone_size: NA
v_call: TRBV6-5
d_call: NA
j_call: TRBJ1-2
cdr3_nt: TGTGCCAGCAGTTACTCGAGTTCAGGAGCATATGGCTACACCTTC
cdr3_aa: CASSYSSSGAYGYTF

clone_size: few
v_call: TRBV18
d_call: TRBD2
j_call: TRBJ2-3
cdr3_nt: TGTGCCAGCTCACCGGGACTAGCGGAGTTGAGAGATACGCAGTATTTT
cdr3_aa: CASSPGLAELRDTQYF

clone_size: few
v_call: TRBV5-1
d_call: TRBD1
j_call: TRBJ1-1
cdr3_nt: TGCGCCAGCACCCCGACGGGACAGGGCAGTGAAGCTTTCTTT
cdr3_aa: CASTPTGQGSEAFF

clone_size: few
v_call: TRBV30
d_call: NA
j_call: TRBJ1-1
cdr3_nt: TGTGCCTGGAGTGTGTGGGCGAACACTGAAGCTTTCTTT
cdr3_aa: CAWSVWANTEAFF

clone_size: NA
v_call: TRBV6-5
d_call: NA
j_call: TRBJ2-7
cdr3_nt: TGTGCCAGCAGTTCGTCTAGATCCGAGCAGTACTTC
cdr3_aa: CASSSSRSEQYF

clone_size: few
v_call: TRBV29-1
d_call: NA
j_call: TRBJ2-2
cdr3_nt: TGCAGCGTCGACCCGACGGGGAACACCGGGGAGCTGTTTTTT
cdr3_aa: CSVDPTGNTGELFF

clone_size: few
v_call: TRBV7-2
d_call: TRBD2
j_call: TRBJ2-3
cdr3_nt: TGTGCCAGCAGCTTTAGCGGGGCTCCCACAGATACGCAGTATTTT
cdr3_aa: CASSFSGAPTDTQYF

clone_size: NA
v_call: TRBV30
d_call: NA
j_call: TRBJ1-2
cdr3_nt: TGTGCCTGCCAACGGGCCGTGGGAGGCTACACCTTC
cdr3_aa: CACQRAVGGYTF

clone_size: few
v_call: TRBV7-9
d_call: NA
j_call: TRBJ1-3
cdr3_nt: TGTGCCAGCAGCTTAAACCAGGGTTATGGAAACACCATATATTTT
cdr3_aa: CASSLNQGYGNTIYF

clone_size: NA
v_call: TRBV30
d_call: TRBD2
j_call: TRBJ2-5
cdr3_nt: TGTGCCTGGAGTGTTGGGAACCGACTAGCGGGAGAGACCCAGTACTTC
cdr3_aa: CAWSVGNRLAGETQYF

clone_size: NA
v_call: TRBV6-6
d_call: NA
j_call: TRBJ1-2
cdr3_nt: TGTGCCAGCAGTCGGGGGAGTCTCTATGGCTACACCTTC
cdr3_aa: CASSRGSLYGYTF

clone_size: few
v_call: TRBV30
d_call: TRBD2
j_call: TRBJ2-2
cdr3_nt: TGTGCCTGGAGTCATGGACTAGCGGGAGTATTGGCCGGGGAGCTGTTTTTT
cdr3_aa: CAWSHGLAGVLAGELFF

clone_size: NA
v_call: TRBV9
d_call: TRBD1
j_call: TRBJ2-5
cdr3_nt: TGTGCCAGCAGCGTCACAGTGACAGGGATTCAAGAGACCCAGTACTTC
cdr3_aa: CASSVTVTGIQETQYF

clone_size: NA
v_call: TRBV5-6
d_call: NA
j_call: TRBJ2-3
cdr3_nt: TGTGCCAGCAGCCCGAAGACGCAACTCCACACAGATACGCAGTATTTT
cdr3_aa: CASSPKTQLHTDTQYF

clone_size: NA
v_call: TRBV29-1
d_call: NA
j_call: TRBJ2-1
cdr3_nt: TGCAGCGCAGGACGGGGTAATGAGCAGTTCTTC
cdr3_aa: CSAGRGNEQFF

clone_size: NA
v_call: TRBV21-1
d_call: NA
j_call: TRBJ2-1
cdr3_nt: TGTGCCAGCACCGGGGGGTTTGGGATGGGACATGAGCAGTTCTTC
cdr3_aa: CASTGGFGMGHEQFF

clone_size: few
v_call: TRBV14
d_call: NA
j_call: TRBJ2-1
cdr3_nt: TGTGCCAGCAGCCAAGCAGGGTTCTTCAGCTCCTACAATGAGCAGTTCTTC
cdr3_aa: CASSQAGFFSSYNEQFF

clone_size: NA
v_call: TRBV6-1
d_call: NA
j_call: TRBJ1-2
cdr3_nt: TGTGCCAGTCAAGGCCACAACTATGGCTACACCTTC
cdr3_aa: CASQGHNYGYTF

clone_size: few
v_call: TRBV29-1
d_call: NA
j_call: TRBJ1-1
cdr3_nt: TGCAGCGTTGTGTGGGGCCGCTGGAACACTGAAGCTTTCTTT
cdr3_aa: CSVVWGRWNTEAFF

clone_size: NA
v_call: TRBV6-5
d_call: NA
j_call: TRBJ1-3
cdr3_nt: TGTGCCAGCAGTTACGGGGGTGCCATATATTTT
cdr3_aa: CASSYGGAIYF

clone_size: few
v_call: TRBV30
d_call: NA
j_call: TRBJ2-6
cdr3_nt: TGTGCCTGGAGTGTACAAAGGCAAACAGCCTCTGGGGCCAACGTCCTGACTTTC
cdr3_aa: CAWSVQRQTASGANVLTF